These 28 T cell receptor beta chains came from one sample sequenced in a study of T cells in Graves' hyperthyroidism and ophthalmopathy. Amplification of TCR beta CDR3 regions used RNA as the template. First-round RT-PCR with HTBI primers amplified the TCR CDR3 region. One entry per CDR3 protein, called by TCRdb with MiXCR from the multiplex PCR reads. The top ten clones hold roughly a sixth of a sample with around 340,000 distinct CDR3 sequences, less than 20% of them seen once. The material sequenced was blood. The receptor source for this set is a woman aged 40 to 55 with Graves' ophthalmopathy.

This clonotype was seen repeatedly, ten times or more. The chain combines TRBV28 with TRBJ2-6; 7 bases agree with TRBD1. V was clipped by 6 bases and J by 2 bases; unmatched bases: 1. The CDR3 has 14 amino acids. Germline CDR1 and CDR2: MDHEN and SYDVKM. CDR3 sequence: CASRTGPGANVLTF. For the CDR3, the DNA is TGTGCCAGCAGGACAGGGCCTGGGGCCAACGTCCTGACTTTC.

This clonotype was seen many times. For the CDR3, the DNA is TGTGCCAGCAGTTGGGTGGCCTACGAGCAGTACTTC. Translated, it gives CASSWVAYEQYF. The chain joins TRBV28 to TRBJ2-7; D is ambiguous. The CDR3 spans 12 residues. V lost 4 bases to trimming and J lost 2 bases, with 6 bases between them. CDR1 is MDHEN and CDR2 is SYDVKM in the germline V gene. Full variable domain (remainder filled in from reference TRBV28 and TRBJ2-7): DVKVTQSSRYLVKRTGEKVFLECVQDMDHENMFWYRQDPGLGLRLIYFSYDVKMKEKGDIPEGYSVSREKKERFSLILESASTNQTSMYLCASSWVAYEQYFGPGTRLTVT.

This clonotype was observed many times. The V call is TRBV19, the J call TRBJ1-5, with D possibly TRBD1 on 6 matching bases. Germline-derived CDR1 and CDR2 are LNHDA and SQIVND (reference sequence). The V and J ends lost 9 bases and 0 bases respectively, with 12 bases between them. The CDR3 has 14 residues. The CDR3 here is CARGWGHSNQPQHF. CDR3 nucleotides: TGTGCCAGAGGATGGGGGCATAGCAATCAGCCCCAGCATTTT.

At least ten counts were recorded for this clonotype. The chain couples TRBV6-5 to TRBJ2-2, with a possible D match to TRBD1 (6 bases). This CDR3 region has 15 residues. The germline V gene encodes CDR1 MNHEY and CDR2 SVGAGI. V was shortened by 2 bases and J by 3 bases, with 10 bases between the two germline ends. The DNA of the CDR3 is TGTGCCAGCAGTTACCGCAGGGGCGACACCGGGGAGCTGTTTTTT. It is translated as CASSYRRGDTGELFF.

This clonotype was seen many times. The rearrangement links TRBV6-2 or TRBV6-3 to TRBJ2-7; D not resolved. The CDR3 loop spans 14 amino acids. V was trimmed by 4 bases and J by 2 bases, leaving 12 bases between them. Germline assignment: CDR1 MNHEY and CDR2 SVGEGT. CDR3 sequence reads: CASSWTGSPYEQYF. CDR3 coding DNA: TGTGCCAGCAGTTGGACGGGTAGCCCCTACGAGCAGTACTTC.

This chain links TRBV30 with TRBJ1-2; no clear D gene. CDR3 length: 12 residues. CDR1 and CDR2 from the germline V gene are GTSNPN and SVGIG (reference sequence). The V and J ends lost 3 bases and 3 bases respectively, with 8 bases between them. The CDR3 nucleotides read TGTGCCTGGAGCGAAAACGACTATGGCTACACCTTC. Its translation is CAWSENDYGYTF.

In this sample, this clonotype turned up many times. The chain is built from TRBV4-3 and TRBJ1-2; no definite D call. This CDR3 contains 14 residues. Germline CDR1 and CDR2: LGHNA and YSLEER. V was cut by 0 bases and J by 1 base, with 6 bases left in between. The CDR3 sequence is CASSQDPVNYGYTF. The CDR3, as DNA: TGCGCCAGCAGCCAAGATCCAGTTAACTATGGCTACACCTTC.

This chain uses TRBV7-8 with TRBJ2-5; TRBD2 agrees at 8 bases. J gave up 9 bases and V 4 bases, and 10 bases lay outside the gene matches. Per germline, CDR1 SGHVS and CDR2 FQNEAQ. The CDR3 spans 14 residues. The CDR3 loop reads CASSSGLAAVAQYF. The CDR3 DNA reads TGTGCCAGCAGCTCCGGACTAGCAGCAGTGGCCCAGTACTTC. Together with reference TRBV7-8 and TRBJ2-5, the CDR3 gives the full variable domain: GAGVSQSPRYKVAKRGQDVALRCDPISGHVSLFWYQQALGQGPEFLTYFQNEAQLDKSGLPSDRFFAERPEGSVSTLKIQRTQQEDSAVYLCASSSGLAAVAQYFGPGTRLLVL.

The table lists this clonotype with many counts. The V gene is TRBV12-3 or TRBV12-4, the J gene TRBJ1-5; TRBD1 is a possible D gene (5 bases). Trimming stripped 4 bases from V and 4 bases from J, with 14 bases between. CDR3 length: 15 amino acids. CDR3: CASSSGGTQNQPQHF. DNA for the CDR3: TGTGCCAGCAGTTCTGGCGGGACTCAGAATCAGCCCCAGCATTTT.

This clonotype was seen ten or more times. V is TRBV30 and J is TRBJ1-2; 7 bases agree with TRBD1. V lost 4 bases to trimming and J lost 8 bases; unmatched junction nucleotides: 16. The CDR3 totals 15 residues. Germline CDR1 GTSNPN, CDR2 SVGIG (reference sequence). As DNA, the CDR3 is TGTGCCTGGAAAAGACAGGGACCTACGTCGGAGGGCTACACCTTC. Its translation is CAWKRQGPTSEGYTF. Drawing the rest from reference TRBV30 and TRBJ1-2, the complete variable domain is SQTIHQWPATLVQPVGSPLSLECTVEGTSNPNLYWYRQAAGRGLQLLFYSVGIGQISSEVPQNLSASRPQDRQFILSSKKLLLSDSGFYLCAWKRQGPTSEGYTFGSGTRLTVV.

The sample holds a few counts of this clonotype. This clone may be a read error of a much larger clone one base away. J is TRBJ2-3 and V is TRBV12-3 or TRBV12-4, with D maybe TRBD2 (5 bases). The germline V and J ends were trimmed by 5 bases and 4 bases, with 16 bases remaining between them. The CDR3 contains 15 residues. In DNA, the CDR3 is TGTGCCAGCAGTCCCCGAGCAGGCGGGTCAGATACGCAGTATTTT. It yields the protein CASSPRAGGSDTQYF.

This clonotype was found many times. The V gene is TRBV2, the J gene TRBJ2-7, with D maybe TRBD2 (6 bases). This CDR3 contains 17 residues. V dropped 3 bases and J dropped 2 bases, with 20 bases sitting between them. Germline lookup yields CDR1 SNHLY and CDR2 FYNNEI. The chain's CDR3 is CASSDILGGLAAYEQYF. As DNA, the CDR3 is TGTGCCAGCAGTGACATTCTGGGGGGTCTCGCGGCCTACGAGCAGTACTTC.

There are many counts of this clonotype. This chain links TRBV7-2 with TRBJ2-7; 7 bases agree with TRBD2. From germline, CDR1 is SGHTA and CDR2 FQGNSA. The CDR3 sequence is 15 residues long. Trimming removed 1 base from V and 5 bases from J; junction bases left unmatched: 8. DNA of the CDR3: TGTGCCAGCAGCTTAGGCCCGGGGGGACCCCACGAGCAGTACTTC. It specifies CASSLGPGGPHEQYF.

This clonotype was recorded many times. The chain has TRBV6-4 and TRBJ1-5; D ambiguous. The CDR3 consists of 15 residues. Germline V gene data show CDR1 as MRHNA and CDR2 as SNTAGT. Trimming took 3 bases from V and 0 from J, leaving 9 bases between them. Here the CDR3 reads CASSEDGDSNQPQHF. The CDR3 DNA sequence: TGTGCCAGCAGTGAGGATGGGGATAGCAATCAGCCCCAGCATTTT.

This clonotype was observed many times. The rearrangement links TRBV12-3 or TRBV12-4 to TRBJ1-1; TRBD1 might be the D (5 bases). Trimming took off 5 bases at V and 0 bases at J, with 22 bases between the two ends. The CDR3 is 18 residues long. The CDR3 spells CASSPLGGDQPMNTEAFF. The CDR3 DNA follows: TGTGCCAGCAGTCCACTAGGCGGGGACCAACCCATGAACACTGAAGCTTTCTTT.

This clonotype occurred many times. V gene TRBV12-3 or TRBV12-4 combines with J gene TRBJ2-7; 8 bases are shared with TRBD1. Trimming removed 7 bases from V and 7 bases from J; junction bases left unmatched: 6. The CDR3 length is 12 residues. The CDR3 DNA is TGTGCCAGCACCCAGGGGGCGTGGGAGCAGTACTTC. Its protein is CASTQGAWEQYF.

The chain employs TRBV12-3 or TRBV12-4 and TRBJ1-1; 7 nucleotides align to TRBD1. The CDR3 spans 14 residues. The J segment lost 4 bases and the V segment lost 5 bases, leaving 7 bases of the junction unmatched. In nucleotides, the CDR3 is TGTGCCAGCAGTCCCGACAGGGATATCACTGAAGCTTTCTTT. It specifies CASSPDRDITEAFF.

The sample holds many counts of this clonotype. V gene TRBV7-9 combines with J gene TRBJ1-1; no clear D gene. Trimming took off 0 bases at V and 6 bases at J, with 11 bases between the two ends. Germline V CDR1 and CDR2: SEHNR, FQNEAQ (reference sequence). The CDR3 sequence is 14 residues long. The CDR3 protein is CASSLARGGPEAFF. CDR3 DNA: TGTGCCAGCAGCTTAGCCCGGGGAGGGCCTGAAGCTTTCTTT.

Many counts were recorded for this clonotype. The rearrangement uses TRBV19 and TRBJ2-5, with TRBD2 identical over 10 bases. Germline-derived CDR1 and CDR2 are LNHDA and SQIVND (reference sequence). CDR3 size: 15 residues. V shed 5 bases and J 5 bases; nucleotides not matched to a gene: 8. The CDR3 is CASSSQREGRETQYF. CDR3 nucleotides: TGTGCCAGTAGTTCGCAGCGGGAGGGCCGGGAGACCCAGTACTTC.

This clonotype was counted many times. The rearrangement uses TRBV19 and TRBJ2-5, with 7 positions matching TRBD2. This CDR3 has 18 residues. With 1 base clipped from V and 4 bases from J, the junction kept 15 bases outside the gene matches. Germline V CDR1 and CDR2: LNHDA, SQIVND (reference sequence). DNA for the CDR3: TGTGCCAGTAGTATAGTCAACGGGCTCGCGGGAGTAGGAGAGACCCAGTACTTC. Encoded protein: CASSIVNGLAGVGETQYF.

This clonotype was picked up many times. This chain uses TRBV2 with TRBJ2-7; 10 positions agree with TRBD2. The junction had 14 bases not matched to a gene; V was cut back by 8 bases and J by 7 bases. CDR3 length equals 15 residues. Germline values: CDR1 SNHLY, CDR2 FYNNEI. CDR3: CASGGEAGGPGEQYF. The CDR3 DNA reads TGTGCCAGCGGCGGGGAAGCGGGAGGGCCGGGGGAGCAGTACTTC.

This clonotype was counted ten times or more. CDR3: CASSDPGQGSYEQYF. The CDR3 DNA reads TGTGCCAGCAGCGATCCGGGGCAGGGATCCTACGAGCAGTACTTC. This chain uses TRBV7-2 with TRBJ2-7; tentatively, D is TRBD1 or TRBD2 (5 bases each). V gave up 5 bases and J gave up 1 base, with 15 bases separating them. CDR3 size: 15 residues. The germline CDR1 and CDR2 sequences are SGHTA and FQGNSA.

The rearrangement links TRBV29-1 to TRBJ1-2, with 9 bases lining up with TRBD1. CDR3 length: 12 residues. Losses at the gene ends were 6 bases for V and 8 bases for J; bases not matched to a gene: 7. Germline CDR1 is SQVTM and CDR2 is ANQGSEA. The CDR3 coding sequence is TGCAGCGTCGCACAGGGGGCCAGGGGCTACACCTTC. Translated: CSVAQGARGYTF.

This clonotype was picked up one time. The chain uses TRBV6-5 and TRBJ1-2; D ambiguous. Germline values: CDR1 MNHEY, CDR2 SVGAGI. V was trimmed by 0 bases and J by 1 base, leaving 9 bases between them. CDR3 size: 15 residues. CDR3 protein: CASSYSNKGNYGYTF. The CDR3 coding sequence is TGTGCCAGCAGTTACTCGAATAAGGGTAACTATGGCTACACCTTC.

This clonotype was counted ten times or more. The V call is TRBV7-8, the J call TRBJ2-7, with TRBD1 identical over 7 bases. After removal of 5 bases from V and 0 bases from J, the junction contained 13 bases not matched to a gene. This CDR3 spans 17 amino acids. The germline CDR1 and CDR2 sequences are SGHVS and FQNEAQ. The CDR3 DNA follows: TGTGCCAGCAGCGTAAGGGGGCGTTCCTTACGCTCCTACGAGCAGTACTTC. Residues: CASSVRGRSLRSYEQYF.

This clonotype was seen once. The rearrangement links TRBV30 to TRBJ2-5; TRBD2 aligns across 11 bases. V shed 8 bases and J 5 bases; nucleotides not matched to a gene: 7. Germline V gene data show CDR1 as GTSNPN and CDR2 as SVGIG (reference sequence). This CDR3 spans 13 amino acids. CDR3 DNA sequence: TGTGCCGGTACTAGCGGGAGTTCTGAGACCCAGTACTTC. As protein: CAGTSGSSETQYF. The full variable domain, its missing parts supplied by reference TRBV30 and TRBJ2-5, is SQTIHQWPATLVQPVGSPLSLECTVEGTSNPNLYWYRQAAGRGLQLLFYSVGIGQISSEVPQNLSASRPQDRQFILSSKKLLLSDSGFYLCAGTSGSSETQYFGPGTRLLVL.

Many counts were recorded for this clonotype. The chain combines TRBV7-9 with TRBJ2-7, with 7 bases identical to TRBD1. This CDR3 has 12 amino acids. Trimming took 1 base from V and 10 from J; bases not matched to a gene: 4. The germline V gene encodes CDR1 SEHNR and CDR2 FQNEAQ (reference sequence). CDR3 in DNA: TGTGCCAGCAGCTTAGGGACAGGCCGACAGTACTTC. Translated, it gives CASSLGTGRQYF. The full variable domain, its missing parts supplied by reference TRBV7-9 and TRBJ2-7, is DTGVSQNPRHKITKRGQNVTFRCDPISEHNRLYWYRQTLGQGPEFLTYFQNEAQLEKSRLLSDRFSAERPKGSFSTLEIQRTEQGDSAMYLCASSLGTGRQYFGPGTRLTVT.

The table lists this clonotype with many counts. The J gene is TRBJ2-6, the V gene TRBV7-8, with D tentatively TRBD2 (5 bases). Germline CDR1 SGHVS, CDR2 FQNEAQ. Trimming removed 2 bases at V and 4 bases at J, with 9 bases between. CDR3 size: 15 residues. The CDR3 loop reads CASSLTGKGANVLTF. CDR3 in DNA: TGTGCCAGCAGCTTAACGGGGAAAGGGGCCAACGTCCTGACTTTC.